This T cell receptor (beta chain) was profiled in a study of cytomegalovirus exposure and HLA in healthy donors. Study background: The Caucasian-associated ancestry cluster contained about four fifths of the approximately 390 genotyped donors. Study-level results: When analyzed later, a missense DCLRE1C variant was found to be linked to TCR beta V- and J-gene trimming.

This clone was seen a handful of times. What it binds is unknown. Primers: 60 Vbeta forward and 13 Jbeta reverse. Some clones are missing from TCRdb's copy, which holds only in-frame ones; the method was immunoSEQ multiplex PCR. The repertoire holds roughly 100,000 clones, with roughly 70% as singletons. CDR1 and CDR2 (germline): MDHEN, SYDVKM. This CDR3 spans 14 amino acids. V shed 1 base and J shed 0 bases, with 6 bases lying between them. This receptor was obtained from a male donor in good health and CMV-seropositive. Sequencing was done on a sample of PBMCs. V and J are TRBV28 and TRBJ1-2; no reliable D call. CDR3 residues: CASSLFLTNYGYTF. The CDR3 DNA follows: TGTGCCAGCAGTTTATTCTTAACTAACTATGGCTACACCTTC.